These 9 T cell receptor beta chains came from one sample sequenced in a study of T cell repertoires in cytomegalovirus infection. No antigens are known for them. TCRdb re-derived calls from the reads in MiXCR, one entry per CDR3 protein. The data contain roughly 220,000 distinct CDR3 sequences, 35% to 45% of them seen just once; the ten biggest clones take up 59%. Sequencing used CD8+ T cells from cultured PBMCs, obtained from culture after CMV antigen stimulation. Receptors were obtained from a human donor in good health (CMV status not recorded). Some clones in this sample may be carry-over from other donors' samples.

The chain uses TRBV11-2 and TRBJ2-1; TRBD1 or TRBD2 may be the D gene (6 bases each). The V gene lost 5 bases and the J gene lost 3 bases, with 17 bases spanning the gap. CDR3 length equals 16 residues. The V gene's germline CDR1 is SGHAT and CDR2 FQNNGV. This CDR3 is CASSVLRGAVYNEQFF. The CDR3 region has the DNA TGTGCCAGCAGCGTATTAAGGGGGGCAGTCTACAATGAGCAGTTCTTC.

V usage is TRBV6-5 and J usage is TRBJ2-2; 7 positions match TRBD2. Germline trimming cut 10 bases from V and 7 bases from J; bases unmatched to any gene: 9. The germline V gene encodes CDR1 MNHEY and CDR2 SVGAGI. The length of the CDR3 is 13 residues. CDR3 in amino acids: CAITAGVGGELFF. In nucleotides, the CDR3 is TGTGCCATCACCGCGGGGGTTGGCGGGGAGCTGTTTTTT.

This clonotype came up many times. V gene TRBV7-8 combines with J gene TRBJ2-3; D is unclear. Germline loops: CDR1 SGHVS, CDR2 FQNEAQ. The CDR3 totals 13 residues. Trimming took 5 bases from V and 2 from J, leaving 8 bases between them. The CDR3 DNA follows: TGTGCCAGCAGCACCTATTCCACAGATACGCAGTATTTT. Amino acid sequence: CASSTYSTDTQYF.

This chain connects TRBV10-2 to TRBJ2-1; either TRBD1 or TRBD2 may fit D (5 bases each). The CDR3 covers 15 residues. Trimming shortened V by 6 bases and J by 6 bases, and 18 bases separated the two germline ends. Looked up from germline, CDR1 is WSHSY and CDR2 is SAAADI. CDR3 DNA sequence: TGCGCCAGCAGAGTTCGGGGCCCACAAAGCAATGAGCAGTTCTTC. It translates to CASRVRGPQSNEQFF.

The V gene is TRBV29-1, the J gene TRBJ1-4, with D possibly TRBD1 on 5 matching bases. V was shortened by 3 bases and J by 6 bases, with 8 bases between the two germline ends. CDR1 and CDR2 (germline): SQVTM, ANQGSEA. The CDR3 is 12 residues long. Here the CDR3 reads CSVEGRHEKLFF. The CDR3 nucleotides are TGCAGCGTTGAGGGGCGTCATGAAAAACTGTTTTTT.

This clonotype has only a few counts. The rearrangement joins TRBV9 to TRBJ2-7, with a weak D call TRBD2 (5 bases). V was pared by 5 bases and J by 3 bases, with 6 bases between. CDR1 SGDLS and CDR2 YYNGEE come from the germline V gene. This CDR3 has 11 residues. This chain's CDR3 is CASSAGYEQYF. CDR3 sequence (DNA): TGTGCCAGCAGTGCGGGCTACGAGCAGTACTTC.

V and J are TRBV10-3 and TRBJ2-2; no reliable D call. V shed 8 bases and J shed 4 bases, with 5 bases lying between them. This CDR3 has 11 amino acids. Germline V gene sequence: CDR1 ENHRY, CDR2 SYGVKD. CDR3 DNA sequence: TGTGCCATCGGAACCACCGGGGAGCTGTTTTTT. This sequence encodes CAIGTTGELFF.

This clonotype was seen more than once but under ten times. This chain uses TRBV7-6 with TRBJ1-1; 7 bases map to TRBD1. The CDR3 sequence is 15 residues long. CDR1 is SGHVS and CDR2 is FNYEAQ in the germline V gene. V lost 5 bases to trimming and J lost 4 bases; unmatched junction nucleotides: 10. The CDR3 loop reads CASSIVQTGRTEAFF. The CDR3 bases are TGTGCCAGCAGCATTGTACAGACAGGGCGCACTGAAGCTTTCTTT.

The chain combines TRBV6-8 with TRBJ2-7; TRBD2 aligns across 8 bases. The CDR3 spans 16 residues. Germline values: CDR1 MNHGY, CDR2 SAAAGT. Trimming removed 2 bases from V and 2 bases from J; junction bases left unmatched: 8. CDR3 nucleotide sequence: TGTGCCAGCAGTTACGTTTCGCTAGCGGGTACCTACGAGCAGTACTTC. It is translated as CASSYVSLAGTYEQYF.